The T cell receptor beta chain described here comes from a study of blood T cell repertoires in COVID-19. Overall study context: Sources were T cells, B-cell-depleted T cells, or PBMCs; the material itself was cDNA or gDNA.

Looked up from germline, CDR1 is KGHSH and CDR2 is LQKENI. Germline trimming cut 6 bases from V and 1 base from J; bases unmatched to any gene: 7. CDR3 length: 15 residues. Clones were sequenced by immunoSEQ multiplex PCR, and TCRdb holds only the in-frame ones, with some missing. Here the sample spans 80,000 to 100,000 clones, around 90% being singletons. The sequencing sample was made of peripheral blood. The rearrangement joins TRBV18 to TRBJ2-5, with 8 bases that match TRBD2. This receptor was identified in a human donor with active COVID-19. The donor label of this sample is uncertain. The CDR3 sequence is CASSLTSGIQETQYF. DNA of the CDR3: TGTGCCAGCTCGCTAACTAGCGGAATCCAAGAGACCCAGTACTTC.